This T cell receptor (beta chain) emerged from a study of shared clonotypes between healthy human individuals. As for the study in general: The cohort comprised a couple of women and a few men. Their ages spanned 18 to 49 years. The plates for each donor numbered three CD4 naive, three CD4 memory, two CD8 naive and one CD8 memory.

Study results and caveats: The four-donor shared clonotypes exceeded non-shared clonotypes in generation probability, with non-shared ones scoring lower.

Germline V gene lookup returns CDR1 MDHEN and CDR2 SYDVKM. CDR3 length equals 13 residues. V was clipped by 10 bases and J by 0 bases, with 7 bases between them. Sequencing was performed with immunoSEQ multiplex PCR; in TCRdb, only in-frame clones are kept and a portion is missing. There are more than 900,000 clones in the sample; around 82% occur only once, and 0.5% to 0.65% lies in the top ten. Splitting the CD4+ cells yielded a CD45RA+ naive subset and a CD45RA-negative memory subset. Details on this clone: The antigen is not known. The sample carries other DNA sequences with the same CDR3.

The source material was memory CD4+ T cells from PBMCs. The subset was: CD45RA-negative fraction. The chain employs TRBV28 and TRBJ2-6; D call uncertain. This clonotype originated in a man aged 18 to 30 in good health. Some clones in this sample may be carry-over from other donors' samples. As DNA, the CDR3 is TGTGCCACCTTCTCCTCTGGGGCCAACGTCCTGACTTTC. Translated, it gives CATFSSGANVLTF.